One sample yielded the 10 T cell receptor beta chains listed below, sequenced in a study of cytomegalovirus exposure and HLA in healthy donors (dated by TCRdb to about 2017). The library relied on the immunoSEQ multiplex PCR assay. The multiplex PCR relied on a mix of 60 forward primers for TCR Vbeta segments and 13 reverse primers for TCR Jbeta segments. In TCRdb, the immuneACCESS table is reduced to in-frame sequences with V and J assigned. These tables do not hold every clone; where another copy was compared, an unresolved V gene accounts for under half, and the others remain unexplained. The sample table holds 150,000 to 200,000 clones, of which approximately 75% were seen once. The top ten clonotypes cover roughly 2% of the sample. The sample comprised PBMCs. Receptor source: a young woman in good health and CMV-seronegative.

The V gene is TRBV5-1, the J gene TRBJ1-2; D possibly corresponds to TRBD1 (5 bases). This CDR3 spans 14 amino acids. Trimming shortened V by 0 bases and J by 2 bases, and 8 bases separated the two germline ends. The germline V gene has CDR1 SGHRS and CDR2 YFSETQ. For the CDR3, the DNA is TGCGCCAGCAGCTTGGGGGGACTGAACTATGGCTACACCTTC. This translates into CASSLGGLNYGYTF.

This clone was seen a handful of times. V is TRBV6-1 and J is TRBJ2-1, with TRBD2 matching 10 bases. V lost 8 bases, J lost 9 bases, and 10 bases stayed unmatched. From germline, CDR1 is MNHNS and CDR2 SASEGT. This CDR3 is built from 14 residues. The CDR3 protein is CASEPSGSSVEQFF. Here the CDR3 DNA reads TGTGCCAGCGAACCTAGCGGGAGTTCCGTTGAGCAGTTCTTC.

The chain recombines TRBV4-1 with TRBJ1-1, with TRBD1 identical over 10 bases. This CDR3 contains 14 residues. After removal of 0 bases from V and 11 bases from J, the junction contained 6 bases not matched to a gene. Germline lookup yields CDR1 MGHRA and CDR2 YSYEKL. CDR3 residues: CASSQEGTGVSAFF. CDR3 DNA sequence: TGCGCCAGCAGCCAAGAAGGGACAGGGGTGAGTGCTTTCTTT.

J is TRBJ1-4 and V is TRBV18, with 7 bases aligning to TRBD1. Trimming took 1 base from V and 6 from J; bases not matched to a gene: 2. This CDR3 has 14 residues. Germline V CDR1 and CDR2: KGHSH, LQKENI. CDR3 coding DNA: TGTGCCAGCTCACCACAGGGGGCTGATGAAAAACTGTTTTTT. It encodes CASSPQGADEKLFF.

The chain recombines TRBV10-3 with TRBJ1-4; 9 positions agree with TRBD1. V was clipped by 10 bases and J by 0 bases; unmatched bases: 6. This CDR3 spans 15 amino acids. Germline CDR1 is ENHRY and CDR2 is SYGVKD. The chain's CDR3 is CASTGGPATNEKLFF. CDR3 bases: TGTGCCAGCACAGGGGGCCCGGCAACTAATGAAAAACTGTTTTTT.

V is TRBV2 and J is TRBJ1-1; 7 bases line up with TRBD1. V was pared by 10 bases and J by 5 bases, with 4 bases of the junction left unmatched. The germline gives CDR1 SNHLY, CDR2 FYNNEI. The CDR3 runs to 11 residues. Written as DNA, the CDR3 is TGTGCCACCAACAGGGGAACTGAAGCTTTCTTT. Amino acid sequence: CATNRGTEAFF.

This clone showed up just a few times. V and J are TRBV7-3 and TRBJ2-1; TRBD2 matches 7 bases. The CDR3 extends over 15 amino acids. Germline CDR1 reads SGHTA; CDR2 reads FQGTGA. The ends lost 5 bases at V and 5 bases at J; junction bases unmatched: 9. The CDR3 reads CASSKFGLENNEQFF. The CDR3 nucleotides read TGTGCCAGCAGCAAATTTGGACTAGAAAACAATGAGCAGTTCTTC.

The chain links TRBV7-8 to TRBJ1-2; D perhaps matches TRBD1 (6 bases). This CDR3 is built from 16 residues. Trimming pared 1 base from V and 4 bases from J, leaving 16 bases between. From germline, CDR1 is SGHVS and CDR2 FQNEAQ. CDR3 sequence: CASSLEIGRGGYGYTF. The DNA for the CDR3 is TGTGCCAGCAGCTTAGAGATCGGGAGGGGGGGCTATGGCTACACCTTC.

The chain joins TRBV6-6 to TRBJ1-1; a weak D match, TRBD1 (5 bases). This CDR3 is built from 13 residues. Germline loops: CDR1 MNHNY, CDR2 SVGAGI (reference sequence). The ends were cut back, 2 bases at V and 3 bases at J, with 7 bases in the middle. The DNA for the CDR3 is TGTGCCAGCAGTTACGGGGGGTACACTGAAGCTTTCTTT. Translation: CASSYGGYTEAFF.

This clone has just one count. The chain links TRBV18 to TRBJ2-4, with TRBD1 matching 9 bases. Trimming cost V 6 bases and J 5 bases; bases outside gene matches: 14. Germline V gives CDR1 KGHSH, CDR2 LQKENI. The CDR3 totals 17 residues. CDR3 residues: CASSLEMPGQGQNIQYF. Here the CDR3 DNA reads TGTGCCAGCTCCCTCGAAATGCCGGGACAGGGTCAAAACATTCAGTACTTC.